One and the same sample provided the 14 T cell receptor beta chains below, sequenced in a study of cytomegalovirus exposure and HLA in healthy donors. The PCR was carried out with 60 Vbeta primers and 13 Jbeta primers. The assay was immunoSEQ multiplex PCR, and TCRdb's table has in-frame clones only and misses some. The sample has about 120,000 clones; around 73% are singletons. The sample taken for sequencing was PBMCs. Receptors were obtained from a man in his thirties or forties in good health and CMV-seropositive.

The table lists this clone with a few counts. The CDR3 here is CASSPLGGHNEQFF. Written as DNA, the CDR3 is TGTGCCAGCAGTCCCCTAGGGGGTCACAATGAGCAGTTCTTC. V is TRBV4-2 and J is TRBJ2-1; D perhaps matches TRBD1 (6 bases). Looked up from germline, CDR1 is LGHNA and CDR2 is YNFKEQ. The CDR3 spans 14 residues. The V end was cut by 6 bases, the J end by 5 bases, with 14 bases between.

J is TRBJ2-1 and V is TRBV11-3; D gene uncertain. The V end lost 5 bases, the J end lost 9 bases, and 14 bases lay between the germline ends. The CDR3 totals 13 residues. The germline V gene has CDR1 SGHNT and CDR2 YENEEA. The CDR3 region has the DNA TGTGCCAGCAGCCCTTTGAGTATGAGTGAGCAGTTCTTC. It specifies CASSPLSMSEQFF.

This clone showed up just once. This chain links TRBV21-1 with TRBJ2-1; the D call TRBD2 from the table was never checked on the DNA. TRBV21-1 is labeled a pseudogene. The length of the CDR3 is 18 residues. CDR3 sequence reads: CASSSGTSGRVDYNEQFF. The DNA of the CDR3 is TGTGCCAGCAGCAGCGGGACTAGCGGGAGGGTCGACTACAATGAGCAGTTCTTC.

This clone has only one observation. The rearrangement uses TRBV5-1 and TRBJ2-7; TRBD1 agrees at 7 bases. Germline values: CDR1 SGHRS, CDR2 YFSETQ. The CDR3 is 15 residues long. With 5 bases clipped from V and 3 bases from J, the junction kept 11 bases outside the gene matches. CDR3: CASSPPRTGVYEQYF. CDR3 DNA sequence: TGCGCCAGCAGTCCCCCTAGGACAGGAGTCTACGAGCAGTACTTC.

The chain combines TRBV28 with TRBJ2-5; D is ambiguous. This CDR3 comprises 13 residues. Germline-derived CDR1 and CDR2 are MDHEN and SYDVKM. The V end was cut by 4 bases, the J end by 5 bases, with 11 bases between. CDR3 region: CASSSRPQETQYF. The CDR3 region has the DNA TGTGCCAGCAGTTCCCGCCCGCAGGAGACCCAGTACTTC.

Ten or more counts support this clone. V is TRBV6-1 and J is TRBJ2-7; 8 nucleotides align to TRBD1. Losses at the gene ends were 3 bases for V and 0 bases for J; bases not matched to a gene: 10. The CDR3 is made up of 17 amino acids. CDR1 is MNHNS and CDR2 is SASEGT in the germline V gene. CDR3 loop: CASSEGSSGTGSYEQYF. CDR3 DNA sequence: TGTGCCAGCAGTGAGGGCTCCTCCGGGACAGGCTCCTACGAGCAGTACTTC.

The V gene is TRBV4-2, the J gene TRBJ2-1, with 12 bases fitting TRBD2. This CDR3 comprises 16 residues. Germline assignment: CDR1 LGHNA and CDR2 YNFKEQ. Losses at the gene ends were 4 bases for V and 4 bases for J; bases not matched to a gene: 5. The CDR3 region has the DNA TGTGCCAGCAGCCGAGGACTAGCGGGACCATACAATGAGCAGTTCTTC. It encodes CASSRGLAGPYNEQFF.

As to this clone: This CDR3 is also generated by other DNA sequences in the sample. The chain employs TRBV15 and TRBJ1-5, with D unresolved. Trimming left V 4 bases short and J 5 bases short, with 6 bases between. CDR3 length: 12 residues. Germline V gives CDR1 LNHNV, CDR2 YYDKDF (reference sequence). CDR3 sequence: CATSTRDQPQHF. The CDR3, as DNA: TGTGCCACCAGCACCCGGGATCAGCCCCAGCATTTT.

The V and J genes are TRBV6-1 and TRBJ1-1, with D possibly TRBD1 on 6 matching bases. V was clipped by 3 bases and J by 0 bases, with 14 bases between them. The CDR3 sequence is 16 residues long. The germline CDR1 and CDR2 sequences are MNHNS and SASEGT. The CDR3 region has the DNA TGTGCCAGCAGTGACTATGGGGACACCTTGAACACTGAAGCTTTCTTT. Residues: CASSDYGDTLNTEAFF.

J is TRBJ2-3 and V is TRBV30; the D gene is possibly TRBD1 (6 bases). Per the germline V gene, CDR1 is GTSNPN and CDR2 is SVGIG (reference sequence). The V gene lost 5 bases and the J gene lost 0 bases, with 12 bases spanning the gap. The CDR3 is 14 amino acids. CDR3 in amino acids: CAWGTGISTDTQYF. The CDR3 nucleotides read TGTGCCTGGGGAACAGGGATTAGCACAGATACGCAGTATTTT.

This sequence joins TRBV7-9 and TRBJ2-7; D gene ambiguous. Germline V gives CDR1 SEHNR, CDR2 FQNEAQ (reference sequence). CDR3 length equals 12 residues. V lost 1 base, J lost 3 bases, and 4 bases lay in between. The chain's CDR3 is CASSLDIYEQYF. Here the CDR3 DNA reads TGTGCCAGCAGCTTAGACATCTACGAGCAGTACTTC.

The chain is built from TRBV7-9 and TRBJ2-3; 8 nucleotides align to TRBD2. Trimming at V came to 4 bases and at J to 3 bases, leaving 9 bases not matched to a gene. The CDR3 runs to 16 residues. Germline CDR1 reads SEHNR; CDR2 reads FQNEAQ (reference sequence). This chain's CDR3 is CASSWTPGLETDTQYF. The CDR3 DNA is TGTGCCAGCAGCTGGACTCCGGGACTAGAAACAGATACGCAGTATTTT.

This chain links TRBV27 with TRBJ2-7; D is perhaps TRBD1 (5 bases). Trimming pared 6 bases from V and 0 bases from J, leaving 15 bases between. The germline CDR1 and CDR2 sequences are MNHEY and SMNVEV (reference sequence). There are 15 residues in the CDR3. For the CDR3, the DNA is TGTGCCAGCAGGCTGACATACAGGAGCTCCTACGAGCAGTACTTC. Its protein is CASRLTYRSSYEQYF.

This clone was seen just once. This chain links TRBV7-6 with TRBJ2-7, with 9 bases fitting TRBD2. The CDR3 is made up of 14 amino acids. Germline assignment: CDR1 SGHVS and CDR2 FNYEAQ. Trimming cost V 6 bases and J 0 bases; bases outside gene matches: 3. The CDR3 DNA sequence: TGTGCCAGCAGTTATAGCGGGGGCTCCTACGAGCAGTACTTC. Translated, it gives CASSYSGGSYEQYF.